This T cell receptor (beta chain) was obtained from a study of cytomegalovirus exposure and HLA in healthy donors. The overall study: Counted in an early data release were 75 million to 85 million unique TCRs from HLA-typed donors.

The CDR3 is made up of 16 amino acids. Per the germline V gene, CDR1 is MDHEN and CDR2 is SYDVKM. Trimming removed 6 bases from V and 3 bases from J; junction bases left unmatched: 11. Regarding this clone: The antigen remains undetermined.

Overall study findings and caveats: Productive status was seen about 90% or about 30% of the time for most TCR beta V segments in an earlier analysis.

Both 60 Vbeta primers and 13 Jbeta primers went into the PCR. Libraries were prepared by immunoSEQ multiplex PCR; TCRdb keeps only in-frame clonotypes and omits some of them. The data hold 130,000 or so clones, with approximately 71% observed a single time. The sequence was obtained from a woman aged 55-69 years in good health and CMV-seronegative. Material: PBMCs. This sequence joins TRBV28 and TRBJ2-1, with 7 bases fitting TRBD2. CDR3 residues: CASSSPSGGNYNEQFF. CDR3 bases: TGTGCCAGCAGCTCACCTAGCGGAGGGAACTACAATGAGCAGTTCTTC.